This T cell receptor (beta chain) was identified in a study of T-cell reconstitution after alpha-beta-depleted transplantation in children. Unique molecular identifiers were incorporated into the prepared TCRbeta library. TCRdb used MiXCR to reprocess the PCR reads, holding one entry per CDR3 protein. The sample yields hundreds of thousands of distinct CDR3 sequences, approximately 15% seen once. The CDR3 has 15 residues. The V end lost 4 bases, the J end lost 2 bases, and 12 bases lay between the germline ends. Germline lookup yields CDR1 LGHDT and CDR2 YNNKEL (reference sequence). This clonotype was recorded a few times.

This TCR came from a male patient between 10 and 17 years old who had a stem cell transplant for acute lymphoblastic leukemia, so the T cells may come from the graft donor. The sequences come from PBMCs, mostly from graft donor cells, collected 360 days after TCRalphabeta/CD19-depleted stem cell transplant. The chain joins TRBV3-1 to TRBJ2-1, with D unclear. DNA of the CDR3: TGTGCCAGCAGCCCAGAGCCTCTTCCCTACAATGAGCAGTTCTTC. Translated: CASSPEPLPYNEQFF.